Listed here are 18 T cell receptor beta chains from one sample, sequenced in a study of blood T cells in healthy people across ages. The authors ran a second PCR of about 6 to 12 cycles using a sample-barcoded 5' primer and a J-beta primer mix. MiXCR was run by TCRdb on the 5' RACE reads, yielding one entry per CDR3 protein. Seen here are 1.5 million to 2 million distinct CDR3 sequences, roughly 32% observed once, and the top ten hold roughly 12%. Sample: blood. These receptors were obtained from a woman between 25 and 40 years old in good health.

CDR3 DNA sequence: TGTGCCAACGCCGCGACAGGGACCACTGAAGCTTTCTTT. Its translation: CANAATGTTEAFF. The rearrangement joins TRBV6-6 to TRBJ1-1; TRBD1 agrees at 7 bases. Losses at the gene ends were 10 bases for V and 4 bases for J; bases not matched to a gene: 9. The CDR3 length is 13 residues. Per the germline V gene, CDR1 is MNHNY and CDR2 is SVGAGI (reference sequence).

Note on this clonotype: This could be a read error, since a much larger clone is one nucleotide away. The chain uses TRBV7-2 and TRBJ1-1, with unresolved D. The V end was cut by 3 bases, the J end by 0 bases, with 5 bases between. The CDR3 is 13 amino acids. Looked up from germline, CDR1 is SGHTA and CDR2 is FQGNSA. This CDR3 is CASSFEMNTEAFF. CDR3 DNA sequence: TGTGCCAGCAGCTTTGAGATGAACACTGAAGCTTTCTTT.

This clonotype turned up a few times. The genes are TRBV28 and TRBJ1-2; no definite D call. Trimming removed 10 bases from V and 7 bases from J, with 22 bases in between. The CDR3 consists of 14 residues. CDR1 is MDHEN and CDR2 is SYDVKM in the germline V gene. In nucleotides, the CDR3 is TGTGCCACCACAGATTGGACGGGAATAGGTGGCTACACCTTC. Translating it yields CATTDWTGIGGYTF.

In its sample, this clonotype was seen a few times. The chain employs TRBV27 and TRBJ2-1, with D uncertain. The CDR3 spans 11 residues. Trimming removed 7 bases from V and 7 bases from J, with 8 bases in between. The germline V gene encodes CDR1 MNHEY and CDR2 SMNVEV (reference sequence). CDR3 protein: CASIRRNEQFF. For the CDR3, the DNA is TGTGCCAGCATTCGTAGGAATGAGCAGTTCTTC.

The rearrangement joins TRBV10-3 to TRBJ2-5; D may be TRBD1 (6 bases). The CDR3 is made up of 14 amino acids. V was pared by 6 bases and J by 0 bases, with 11 bases between. CDR1 and CDR2 from the germline V gene are ENHRY and SYGVKD. This chain's CDR3 is CAIRGTRYQETQYF. CDR3 sequence (DNA): TGTGCCATCAGGGGGACACGTTACCAAGAGACCCAGTACTTC.

This clonotype has only a few counts. This chain connects TRBV7-6 to TRBJ2-7; 7 nucleotides line up with TRBD1. V shed 5 bases, J shed 3 bases, and the junction held 7 bases outside the gene matches. In germline, CDR1 is SGHVS, CDR2 FNYEAQ. This CDR3 is built from 14 residues. As DNA, the CDR3 is TGTGCCAGCAGCACCCGACAGGGTCTCTACGAGCAGTACTTC. Protein: CASSTRQGLYEQYF.

This clonotype was observed many times. The V and J genes are TRBV7-9 and TRBJ2-5; D is unresolved. With the DNA end fitting TRBJ2-7 better, the J assignment may be wrong. The CDR3 has 12 amino acids. The germline V gene has CDR1 SEHNR and CDR2 FQNEAQ (reference sequence). CDR3 loop: CASSPNGGEQYF. The CDR3 DNA reads TGTGCCAGCAGCCCCAACGGCGGCGAGCAGTACTTC.

This clonotype has only a few counts. CDR3: CASSETFLQGTDTQYF. In DNA form, the CDR3 reads TGTGCCAGCAGTGAAACGTTTCTCCAGGGGACAGATACGCAGTATTTT. This chain uses TRBV2 with TRBJ2-3, with D perhaps matching TRBD1 (6 bases). V gave up 2 bases and J gave up 3 bases, with 15 bases separating them. This CDR3 has 16 amino acids. Germline CDR1 reads SNHLY; CDR2 reads FYNNEI.

CDR3 DNA sequence: TGCGCCAGCAGCCAGGGGACAGAGAGAAATCAGCCCCAGCATTTT. It codes for CASSQGTERNQPQHF. V is TRBV4-1 and J is TRBJ1-5; TRBD1 matches at 7 bases. Germline CDR1 is MGHRA and CDR2 is YSYEKL. The V and J ends lost 3 bases and 4 bases, in that order; junction bases with no gene match: 6. The CDR3 has 15 amino acids.

As to this clonotype: A much larger clone differs by one base, so this may be a read error. V is TRBV6-5 and J is TRBJ2-1, with 11 positions matching TRBD2. The CDR3 has 15 residues. Germline V CDR1 and CDR2: MNHEY, SVGAGI. The junction had 5 bases not matched to a gene; V was cut back by 6 bases and J by 4 bases. CDR3 bases: TGTGCCAGCAGGCCGGGACTAGCGGAGTACAATGAGCAGTTCTTC. Its translation: CASRPGLAEYNEQFF.

This chain links TRBV6-1 with TRBJ2-7, with 16 bases matching TRBD2. The V segment lost 9 bases and the J segment 6 bases; nucleotides outside the gene matches: 14. Looked up from germline, CDR1 is MNHNS and CDR2 is SASEGT. CDR3 size: 17 residues. Written as DNA, the CDR3 is TGTGCCAGTGCGGGACTAGCGGGAGGGCCGGGAGGACTCGAGCAGTACTTC. This translates into CASAGLAGGPGGLEQYF.

This clonotype appeared a few times. The V and J genes are TRBV7-2 and TRBJ2-3, with D tentatively TRBD1 (6 bases). Germline lookup yields CDR1 SGHTA and CDR2 FQGNSA. The V and J ends lost 5 bases and 5 bases respectively, with 17 bases between them. This CDR3 comprises 15 residues. CDR3 in amino acids: CASSRGVIQGDTQYF. DNA of the CDR3: TGTGCCAGCAGCCGGGGAGTTATACAGGGAGATACGCAGTATTTT.

The chain employs TRBV5-1 and TRBJ2-7; the match to TRBD2 covers 10 bases. The V gene end was trimmed by 0 bases and the J gene end by 4 bases; junction bases not matched to a gene: 7. The length of the CDR3 is 16 residues. Germline V lookup: CDR1 SGHRS, CDR2 YFSETQ. The CDR3 loop reads CASSLVYASGGYEQYF. In nucleotides, the CDR3 is TGCGCCAGCAGCTTGGTATACGCTAGCGGGGGATACGAGCAGTACTTC.

This chain joins TRBV29-1 and TRBJ2-5; 7 bases fit TRBD2. The CDR3 runs to 17 residues. The germline V gene has CDR1 SQVTM and CDR2 ANQGSEA. Trimming removed 3 bases from V and 2 bases from J; junction bases left unmatched: 15. The CDR3 DNA follows: TGCAGCGTTGAGGGACTAACGGGAGCCCCGGGGCAAGAGACCCAGTACTTC. Translating it yields CSVEGLTGAPGQETQYF.

This clonotype appeared many times. V gene TRBV29-1 combines with J gene TRBJ2-7; 7 positions agree with TRBD1. The V segment lost 2 bases and the J segment 3 bases; nucleotides outside the gene matches: 4. CDR3 length: 13 residues. Germline V lookup: CDR1 SQVTM, CDR2 ANQGSEA. The CDR3 loop reads CSVEYRDSYEQYF. The CDR3 DNA follows: TGCAGCGTTGAATACAGGGACAGCTACGAGCAGTACTTC.

The chain employs TRBV21-1 and TRBJ2-5; the table's D call, TRBD1, was not checked against the DNA. TRBV21-1 is labeled a pseudogene. The CDR3 extends over 16 amino acids. The CDR3 is CASSKDRATLGETQYF. CDR3 DNA sequence: TGTGCCAGCAGCAAGGACAGGGCTACCCTCGGGGAGACCCAGTACTTC.

The chain combines TRBV4-1 with TRBJ1-1; D may be TRBD1 (5 bases). The CDR3 spans 16 residues. Germline V gives CDR1 MGHRA, CDR2 YSYEKL. Trimming left V 2 bases short and J 0 bases short, with 13 bases between. CDR3 coding DNA: TGCGCCAGCAGCCAATTCATCGACAGATTGAACACTGAAGCTTTCTTT. Translated: CASSQFIDRLNTEAFF.

Ten or more counts support this clonotype. The chain joins TRBV15 to TRBJ2-5; 8 bases agree with TRBD1. V shed 0 bases and J 5 bases; nucleotides not matched to a gene: 5. The CDR3 runs 15 residues. The germline CDR1 and CDR2 sequences are LNHNV and YYDKDF (reference sequence). The CDR3 DNA sequence: TGTGCCACCAGCAGAGAGGCAGGGGGCGCGGAGACCCAGTACTTC. Its protein is CATSREAGGAETQYF. The whole variable domain, remainder taken from reference TRBV15 and TRBJ2-5, is DAMVIQNPRYQVTQFGKPVTLSCSQTLNHNVMYWYQQKSSQAPKLLFHYYDKDFNNEADTPDNFQSRRPNTSFCFLDIRSPGLGDTAMYLCATSREAGGAETQYFGPGTRLLVL.